This T cell receptor beta chain came from a study of control samples from healthy donors and cancer patients. Clones were read by immunoSEQ multiplex PCR, and TCRdb kept only the in-frame ones, dropping some. Found here are about 180,000 clones, 90% of them singletons; the top ten hold approximately 1.4%. CDR1 is SGHNT and CDR2 is YYREEE in the germline V gene (reference sequence). V gave up 0 bases and J gave up 6 bases, with 19 bases separating them. The CDR3 is 16 residues long. The clonotype was recovered from a woman between 50 and 59 years old in good health. Specimen: blood. V gene TRBV5-4 combines with J gene TRBJ2-7; unclear D gene. The CDR3 DNA follows: TGTGCCAGCAGCTTGGACGGCAGTAGCTCGGTGTTCGAGCAGTACTTC. Translating it yields CASSLDGSSSVFEQYF.